What follows describes a single T cell receptor (beta chain). This clonotype has a single count. Which antigen it targets is not known. Base qualities are missing; no much larger clone stands one base away. Library preparation employed PCR. Data came from an Illumina HiSeq 2500. Molecular barcoding was employed in the preparation of TCR libraries, with unique molecular identifiers being used to normalize TCRbeta repertoire quantification. Through fastp at Q25 and MiXCR, TCRdb rebuilt clones from the public reads, retaining in-frame beta chains. All rows with the same CDR3 protein become a single entry with the most common DNA and genes. Present in this sample are approximately 500,000 distinct CDR3 sequences, 25% to 30% of which were seen just once. 36% of the sample is in the top ten clones. Deletion took 3 bases off V and 1 base off J, with a span of 13 bases between the germline ends. From cysteine to phenylalanine, the CDR3 is 15 amino acids long. Only CDR3 DNA remains: 45 bases, in frame from the first base. Reading the germline V gene gives CDR1 ENHRY and CDR2 SYGVKD.

The data are from a study of T-cell reconstitution after alpha-beta-depleted transplantation in children (dated by TCRdb to the mid-2010s). Some background on the complete study: T-cell immune reconstitution after TCRalphabeta/CD19-depleted allogeneic hematopoietic cell transplantation in children was quantitatively tracked in the study by means of TCR repertoire profiling. What the research found in general, with its limitations: Apparently early alphabetaT-cell count recovery about two months after transplant reportedly relied on only several hundred rapidly expanded clones derived from non-depleted graft cells. In some patients, the high TCRbeta diversity seen at day 60 was put down to recipient T cells and intrathymic progenitors that had survived conditioning. Hyperexpanded clone frequencies declined over subsequent months; after one year, T-cell counts and TCRbeta diversity were mostly attributed to newly produced T cells.

The treatment or condition label of this sample denotes: allogeneic hematopoietic cell transplantation with graft depleted of TCRalphabeta T cells and CD19 B cells. The children who served as transplant recipients had been given grafts of TCRalphabeta/CD19-depleted allogeneic hematopoietic cells. The clonotype was recovered from a boy under two years old with Wiskott-Aldrich syndrome, due to receive a stem cell transplant. The sample in question was PBMCs, obtained before TCRalphabeta/CD19-depleted stem cell transplant. The chain uses TRBV10-3 and TRBJ2-7; no D gene is confidently identified. The nucleotide sequence is TGTGCCATCAGTGAAGTTTCTAGAGGATCCTACGAGCAGTACTTC. It translates to CAISEVSRGSYEQYF.